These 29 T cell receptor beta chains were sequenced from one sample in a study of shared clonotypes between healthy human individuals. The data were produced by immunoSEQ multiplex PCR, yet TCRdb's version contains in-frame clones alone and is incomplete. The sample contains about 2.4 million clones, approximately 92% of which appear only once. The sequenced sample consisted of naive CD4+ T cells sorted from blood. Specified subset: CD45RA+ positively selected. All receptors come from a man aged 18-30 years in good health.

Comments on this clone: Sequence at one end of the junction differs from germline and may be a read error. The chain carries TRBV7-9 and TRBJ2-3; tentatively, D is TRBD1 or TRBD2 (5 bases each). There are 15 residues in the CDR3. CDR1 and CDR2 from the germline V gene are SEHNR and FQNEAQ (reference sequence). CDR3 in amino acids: CASSLAEGVTDTQYF. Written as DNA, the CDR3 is TGTGCCAGCAGCCTAGCTGAAGGGGTCACAGATACGCAGTATTTT.

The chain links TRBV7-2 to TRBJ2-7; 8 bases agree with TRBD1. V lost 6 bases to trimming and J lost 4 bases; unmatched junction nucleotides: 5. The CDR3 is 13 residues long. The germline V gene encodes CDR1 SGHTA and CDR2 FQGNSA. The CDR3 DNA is TGTGCCAGCAGGGACAGGGTGGGGTACGAGCAGTACTTC. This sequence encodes CASRDRVGYEQYF. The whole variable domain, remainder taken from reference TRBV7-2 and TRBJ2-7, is GAGVSQSPSNKVTEKGKDVELRCDPISGHTALYWYRQSLGQGLEFLIYFQGNSAPDKSGLPSDRFSAERTGGSVSTLTIQRTQQEDSAVYLCASRDRVGYEQYFGPGTRLTVT.

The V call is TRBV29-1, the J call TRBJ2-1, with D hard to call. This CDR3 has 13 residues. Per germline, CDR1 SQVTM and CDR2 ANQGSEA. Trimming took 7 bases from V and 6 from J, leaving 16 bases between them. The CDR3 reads CSAAPRLGNEQFF. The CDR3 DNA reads TGCAGCGCCGCGCCACGACTGGGCAATGAGCAGTTCTTC.

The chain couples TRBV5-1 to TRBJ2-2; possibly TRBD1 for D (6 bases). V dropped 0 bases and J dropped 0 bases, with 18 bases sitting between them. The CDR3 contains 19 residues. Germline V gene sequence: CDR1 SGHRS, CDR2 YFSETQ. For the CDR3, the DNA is TGCGCCAGCAGCTTGGATAGAGACAGGACGCTAGCGAACACCGGGGAGCTGTTTTTT. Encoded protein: CASSLDRDRTLANTGELFF.

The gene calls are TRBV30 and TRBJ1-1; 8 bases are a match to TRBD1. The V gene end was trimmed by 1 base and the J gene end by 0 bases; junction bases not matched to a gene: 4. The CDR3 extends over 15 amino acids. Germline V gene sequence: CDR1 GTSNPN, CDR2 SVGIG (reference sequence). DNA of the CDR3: TGTGCCTGGAGTGGACCCAGGGGGCTGAACACTGAAGCTTTCTTT. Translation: CAWSGPRGLNTEAFF.

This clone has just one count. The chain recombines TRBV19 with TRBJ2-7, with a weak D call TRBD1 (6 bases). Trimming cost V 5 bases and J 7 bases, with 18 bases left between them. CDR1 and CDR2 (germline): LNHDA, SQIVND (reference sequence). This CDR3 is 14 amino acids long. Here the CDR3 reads CASSAHSGDFEQYF. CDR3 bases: TGTGCCAGTAGTGCCCACTCAGGGGATTTTGAGCAGTACTTC.

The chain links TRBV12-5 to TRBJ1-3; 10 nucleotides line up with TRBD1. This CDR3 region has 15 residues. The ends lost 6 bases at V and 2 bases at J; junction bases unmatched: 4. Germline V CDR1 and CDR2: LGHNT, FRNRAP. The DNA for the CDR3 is TGTGCTAGTGGCCCGGACAGGGGGGCTGGAAACACCATATATTTT. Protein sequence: CASGPDRGAGNTIYF.

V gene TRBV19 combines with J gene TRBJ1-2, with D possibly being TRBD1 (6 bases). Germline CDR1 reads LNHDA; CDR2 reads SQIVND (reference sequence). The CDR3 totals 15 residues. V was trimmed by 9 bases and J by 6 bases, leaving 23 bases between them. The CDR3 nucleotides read TGTGCCAGCACATTCCTTTTACAGGGAGTGCATGGCTACACCTTC. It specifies CASTFLLQGVHGYTF.

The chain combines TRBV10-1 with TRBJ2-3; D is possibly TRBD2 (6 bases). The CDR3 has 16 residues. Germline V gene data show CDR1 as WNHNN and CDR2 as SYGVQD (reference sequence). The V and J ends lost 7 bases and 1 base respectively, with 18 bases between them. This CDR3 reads CASTLSPGVRTDTQYF. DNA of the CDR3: TGCGCCAGCACCCTATCTCCGGGAGTACGCACAGATACGCAGTATTTT.

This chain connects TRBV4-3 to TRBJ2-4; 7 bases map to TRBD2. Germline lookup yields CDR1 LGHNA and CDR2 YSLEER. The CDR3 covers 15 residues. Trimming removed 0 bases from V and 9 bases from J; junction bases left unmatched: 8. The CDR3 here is CASSQDRTSVGIQYF. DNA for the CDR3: TGCGCCAGCAGCCAAGATAGGACTAGTGTGGGCATTCAGTACTTC.

The CDR3 is CASSRDRGGTEAFF. As DNA, the CDR3 is TGTGCCAGCAGTCGGGACAGGGGCGGTACTGAAGCTTTCTTT. The chain links TRBV6-5 to TRBJ1-1, with 10 nucleotides matching TRBD1. Germline CDR1 is MNHEY and CDR2 is SVGAGI. The CDR3 contains 14 residues. The ends lost 5 bases at V and 5 bases at J; junction bases unmatched: 5.

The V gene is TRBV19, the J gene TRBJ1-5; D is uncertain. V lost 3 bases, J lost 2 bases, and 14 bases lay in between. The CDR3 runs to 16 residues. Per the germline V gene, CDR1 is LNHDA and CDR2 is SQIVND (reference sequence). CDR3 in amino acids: CASSIGLLRGNQPQHF. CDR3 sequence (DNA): TGTGCCAGTAGTATTGGTCTCTTACGAGGCAATCAGCCCCAGCATTTT. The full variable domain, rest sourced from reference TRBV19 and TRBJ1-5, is DGGITQSPKYLFRKEGQNVTLSCEQNLNHDAMYWYRQDPGQGLRLIYYSQIVNDFQKGDIAEGYSVSREKKESFPLTVTSAQKNPTAFYLCASSIGLLRGNQPQHFGDGTRLSIL.

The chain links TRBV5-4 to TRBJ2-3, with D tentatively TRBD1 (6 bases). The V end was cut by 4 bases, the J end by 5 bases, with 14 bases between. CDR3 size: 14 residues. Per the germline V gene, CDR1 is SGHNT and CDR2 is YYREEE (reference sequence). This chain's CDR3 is CASSLRDTEDTQYF. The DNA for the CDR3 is TGTGCCAGCAGCCTCCGGGACACTGAAGATACGCAGTATTTT.

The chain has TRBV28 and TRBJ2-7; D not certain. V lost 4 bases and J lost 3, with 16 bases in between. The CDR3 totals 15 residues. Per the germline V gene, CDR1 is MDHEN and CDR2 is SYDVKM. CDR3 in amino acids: CASSSPVRGVYEQYF. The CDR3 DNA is TGTGCCAGCAGTTCCCCCGTCAGAGGAGTCTACGAGCAGTACTTC.

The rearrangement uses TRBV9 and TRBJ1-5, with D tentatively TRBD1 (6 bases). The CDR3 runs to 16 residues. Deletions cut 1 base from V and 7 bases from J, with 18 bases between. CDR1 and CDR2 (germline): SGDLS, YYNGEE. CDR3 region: CASSVSAGEGGQPQHF. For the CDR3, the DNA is TGTGCCAGCAGCGTATCCGCAGGGGAAGGAGGACAGCCCCAGCATTTT.

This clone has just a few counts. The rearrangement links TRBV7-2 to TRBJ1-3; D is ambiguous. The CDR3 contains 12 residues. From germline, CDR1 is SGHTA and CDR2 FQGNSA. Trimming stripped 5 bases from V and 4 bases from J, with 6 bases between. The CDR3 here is CASSPKGNTIYF. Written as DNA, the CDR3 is TGTGCCAGCAGCCCTAAAGGAAACACCATATATTTT.

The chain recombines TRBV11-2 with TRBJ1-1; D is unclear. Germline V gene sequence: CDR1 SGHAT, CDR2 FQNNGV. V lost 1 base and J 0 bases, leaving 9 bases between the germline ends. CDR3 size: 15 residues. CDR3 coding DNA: TGTGCCAGCAGCTTAGGTCGGAACTTGAACACTGAAGCTTTCTTT. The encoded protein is CASSLGRNLNTEAFF.

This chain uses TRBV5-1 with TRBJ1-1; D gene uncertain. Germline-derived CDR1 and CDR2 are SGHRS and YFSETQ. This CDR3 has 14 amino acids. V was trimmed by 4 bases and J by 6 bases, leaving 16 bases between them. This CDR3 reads CASSPSNGAPEAFF. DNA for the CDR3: TGCGCCAGCAGCCCCTCGAATGGAGCTCCTGAAGCTTTCTTT.

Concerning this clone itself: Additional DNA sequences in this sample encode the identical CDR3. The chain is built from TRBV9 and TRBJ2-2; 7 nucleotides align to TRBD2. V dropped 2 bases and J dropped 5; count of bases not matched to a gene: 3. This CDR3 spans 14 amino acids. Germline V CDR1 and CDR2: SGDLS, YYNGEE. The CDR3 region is CASSVTSQTGELFF. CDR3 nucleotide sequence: TGTGCCAGCAGCGTGACTAGCCAAACCGGGGAGCTGTTTTTT.

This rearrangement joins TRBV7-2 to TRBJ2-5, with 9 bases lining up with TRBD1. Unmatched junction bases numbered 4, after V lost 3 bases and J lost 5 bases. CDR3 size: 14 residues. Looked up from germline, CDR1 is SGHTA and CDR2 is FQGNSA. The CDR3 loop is CASSFGQGRETQYF. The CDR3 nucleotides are TGTGCCAGCAGCTTCGGACAGGGGAGGGAGACCCAGTACTTC.

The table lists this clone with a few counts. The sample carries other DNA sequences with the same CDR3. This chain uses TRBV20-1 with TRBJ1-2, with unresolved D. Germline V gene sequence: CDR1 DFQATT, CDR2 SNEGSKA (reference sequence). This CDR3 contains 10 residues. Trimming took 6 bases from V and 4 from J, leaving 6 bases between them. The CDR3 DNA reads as TGCAGTGCGAGGGCCTATGGCTACACCTTC. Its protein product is CSARAYGYTF.

This CDR3 reads CASSGSAYSNQPQHF. CDR3 in DNA: TGTGCCAGCAGTGGGTCAGCTTATAGCAATCAGCCCCAGCATTTT. The rearrangement links TRBV2 to TRBJ1-5, with D unresolved. Germline CDR1 reads SNHLY; CDR2 reads FYNNEI. This CDR3 spans 15 amino acids. V shed 4 bases and J shed 0 bases, with 10 bases lying between them.

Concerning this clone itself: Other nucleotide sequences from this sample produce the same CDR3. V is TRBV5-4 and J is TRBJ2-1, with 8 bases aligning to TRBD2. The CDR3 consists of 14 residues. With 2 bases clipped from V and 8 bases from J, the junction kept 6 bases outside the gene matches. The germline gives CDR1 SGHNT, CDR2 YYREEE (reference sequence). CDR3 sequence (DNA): TGTGCCAGCAGCTTAGGACTAGCAGGCGATGAGCAGTTCTTC. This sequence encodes CASSLGLAGDEQFF.

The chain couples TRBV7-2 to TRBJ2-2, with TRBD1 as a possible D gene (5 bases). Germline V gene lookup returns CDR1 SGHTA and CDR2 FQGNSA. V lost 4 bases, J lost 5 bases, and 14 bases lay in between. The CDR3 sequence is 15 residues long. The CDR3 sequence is CASSSGWGRTGELFF. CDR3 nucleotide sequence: TGTGCCAGCAGCTCCGGATGGGGCCGAACCGGGGAGCTGTTTTTT. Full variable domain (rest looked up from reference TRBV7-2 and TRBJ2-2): GAGVSQSPSNKVTEKGKDVELRCDPISGHTALYWYRQSLGQGLEFLIYFQGNSAPDKSGLPSDRFSAERTGGSVSTLTIQRTQQEDSAVYLCASSSGWGRTGELFFGEGSRLTVL.

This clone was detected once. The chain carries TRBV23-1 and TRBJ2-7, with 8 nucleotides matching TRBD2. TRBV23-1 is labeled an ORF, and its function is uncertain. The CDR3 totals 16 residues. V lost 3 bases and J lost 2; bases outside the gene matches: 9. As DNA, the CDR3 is TGCGCCAGCAGTCATCCGGAAGCGGGAGCTACCTACGAGCAGTACTTC. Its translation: CASSHPEAGATYEQYF.

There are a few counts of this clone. The CDR3 DNA follows: TGTGCCAGTAGTATAACCTACAACACTGAAGCTTTCTTT. It is translated as CASSITYNTEAFF. This rearrangement joins TRBV19 to TRBJ1-1; D gene unclear. Trimming left V 2 bases short and J 2 bases short, with 6 bases between. Germline lookup yields CDR1 LNHDA and CDR2 SQIVND (reference sequence). The CDR3 runs 13 residues.

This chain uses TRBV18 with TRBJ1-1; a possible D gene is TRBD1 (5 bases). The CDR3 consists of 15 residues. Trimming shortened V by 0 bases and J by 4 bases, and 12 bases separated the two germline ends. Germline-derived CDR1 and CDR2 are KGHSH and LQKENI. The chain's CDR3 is CASSPPRGGATEAFF. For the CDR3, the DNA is TGTGCCAGCTCACCACCGAGGGGAGGGGCCACTGAAGCTTTCTTT.

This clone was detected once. The CDR3 DNA follows: TGTGCCAGCAGCTTGCGAGCGGGAGCGGTCACCGGGGAGCTGTTTTTT. This encodes CASSLRAGAVTGELFF. The V gene is TRBV5-6, the J gene TRBJ2-2; 8 bases align to TRBD2. Germline CDR1 and CDR2: SGHDT and YYEEEE. V lost 1 base, J lost 4 bases, and 6 bases stayed unmatched. The CDR3 has 16 amino acids.

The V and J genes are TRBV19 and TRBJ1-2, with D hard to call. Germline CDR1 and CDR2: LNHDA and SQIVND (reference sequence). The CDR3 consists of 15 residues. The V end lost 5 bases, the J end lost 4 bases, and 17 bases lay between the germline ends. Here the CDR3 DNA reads TGTGCCAGTAGTGAATACAGCCGCGGTGGCTATGGCTACACCTTC. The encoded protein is CASSEYSRGGYGYTF.